This T cell receptor (beta chain) was sequenced during a study of blood T cell repertoires in COVID-19. Original analysis: Scientists estimated how many nucleated cells there were by amplifying reference gene primers. TCRdb keeps only in-frame clones here, not all; method: immunoSEQ multiplex PCR. V and J calls and clone size are given by that table; D and trimming were obtained from the DNA. The repertoire holds about 24,000 clones, with roughly four fifths as singletons. This clone is deemed medium-sized. The specimen was peripheral blood. The clonotype originates from a human donor in a cohort sampled during active COVID-19.

The CDR3 sequence is CASRMTTEAREKLFF. Written as DNA, the CDR3 is TGTGCCAGCAGGATGACTACGGAAGCTAGGGAAAAACTGTTTTTT. J is TRBJ1-4 and V is TRBV28; D gene ambiguous. Germline lookup yields CDR1 MDHEN and CDR2 SYDVKM. V was clipped by 6 bases and J by 8 bases, with 19 bases between them. The CDR3 spans 15 residues.